Shown below are 21 T cell receptor beta chains from a single sample sequenced in a study of shared clonotypes between healthy human individuals. Generated by immunoSEQ multiplex PCR, the TCRdb table keeps only in-frame clones and is missing some. The sample holds hundreds of thousands of clones, about 96% seen once. Naive CD8 cells, CD45RO-negative and positively selected for CCR7, excluded terminally differentiated effector memory CD45RA+ cells. Sequenced: naive CD8+ T cells sorted from blood. These receptors came from a woman under 40 in good health.

CDR3 region: CASSDSEEAFF. CDR3 in DNA: TGCGCCAGCAGCGACTCCGAAGAAGCTTTCTTT. The rearrangement uses TRBV10-1 and TRBJ1-1; no definite D call. V gave up 6 bases and J gave up 8 bases, with 10 bases separating them. This CDR3 contains 11 residues. Germline V gene lookup returns CDR1 WNHNN and CDR2 SYGVQD (reference sequence).

The rearrangement uses TRBV19 and TRBJ1-1, with D possibly matching TRBD1 (5 bases). Germline V gene data show CDR1 as LNHDA and CDR2 as SQIVND (reference sequence). The CDR3 is made up of 13 amino acids. V was shortened by 3 bases and J by 7 bases, with 12 bases between the two germline ends. CDR3 amino acids: CASSMGRGSEAFF. The DNA for the CDR3 is TGTGCCAGTAGTATGGGACGGGGGAGTGAAGCTTTCTTT.

V usage is TRBV5-4 and J usage is TRBJ2-7; possible D gene TRBD1, 6 bases. Germline V gene lookup returns CDR1 SGHNT and CDR2 YYREEE (reference sequence). V was clipped by 5 bases and J by 6 bases, with 21 bases between them. This CDR3 comprises 15 residues. The CDR3 DNA sequence: TGTGCCAGCAGTTCGGATTACAGGGTTTTTCTCGAGCAGTACTTC. Translating gives CASSSDYRVFLEQYF.

This chain uses TRBV4-1 with TRBJ2-1, with 13 bases matching TRBD2. This CDR3 region has 19 residues. Germline trimming cut 1 base from V and 5 bases from J; bases unmatched to any gene: 11. Germline CDR1 reads MGHRA; CDR2 reads YSYEKL. DNA for the CDR3: TGCGCCAGCAGCCAAGTCGCGTGGACTAGCGGGAGTAGGAACAATGAGCAGTTCTTC. It yields the protein CASSQVAWTSGSRNNEQFF.

The rearrangement joins TRBV27 to TRBJ2-7, with TRBD1 identical over 7 bases. CDR3 length: 14 residues. CDR1 and CDR2 (germline): MNHEY, SMNVEV (reference sequence). The J segment lost 3 bases and the V segment lost 6 bases, leaving 8 bases of the junction unmatched. DNA of the CDR3: TGTGCCAGCAGACGACAGGGACCACACTACGAGCAGTACTTC. Protein: CASRRQGPHYEQYF.

This clone has more than one count but fewer than ten. The chain links TRBV19 to TRBJ1-2, with a weak D call TRBD1 (5 bases). CDR1 and CDR2 from the germline V gene are LNHDA and SQIVND (reference sequence). CDR3 length: 11 amino acids. V gave up 10 bases and J gave up 8 bases, with 14 bases separating them. The CDR3 loop is CATQGGWGYTF. As DNA, the CDR3 is TGTGCCACCCAGGGAGGGTGGGGCTACACCTTC.

The CDR3 DNA follows: TGCGCCAGCAGCGTGCGGGTCAGGGAGGTCGCTGAAGCTTTCTTT. Translation gives CASSVRVREVAEAFF. The rearrangement links TRBV4-1 to TRBJ1-1; D is perhaps TRBD1 (5 bases). The CDR3 spans 15 residues. Trimming stripped 5 bases from V and 6 bases from J, with 19 bases between. In germline, CDR1 is MGHRA, CDR2 YSYEKL.

The chain uses TRBV11-3 and TRBJ2-3; no definite D call. The CDR3 consists of 13 residues. The germline V gene encodes CDR1 SGHNT and CDR2 YENEEA. V lost 3 bases and J 5 bases, leaving 9 bases between the germline ends. Written as DNA, the CDR3 is TGTGCCAGCAGCTTTATTCTGGGAGATACGCAGTATTTT. As protein: CASSFILGDTQYF. The complete variable domain, with remaining parts taken from reference TRBV11-3 and TRBJ2-3, reads EAGVVQSPRYKIIEKKQPVAFWCNPISGHNTLYWYLQNLGQGPELLIRYENEEAVDDSQLPKDRFSAERLKGVDSTLKIQPAELGDSAVYLCASSFILGDTQYFGPGTRLTVL.

The chain links TRBV13 to TRBJ2-5; 7 bases fit TRBD2. The J call could be wrong; TRBJ2-7 is a better fit for the DNA end. CDR1 is PRHDT, CDR2 FYEKMQ, per germline (reference sequence). The CDR3 extends over 16 amino acids. DNA of the CDR3: TGTGCCAGCAGCTTAGGCACGACTAGCAGCTACTACGAGCAGTACTTC. As protein: CASSLGTTSSYYEQYF.

The chain recombines TRBV6-5 with TRBJ1-5, with 8 positions matching TRBD1. V lost 6 bases, J lost 5 bases, and 9 bases stayed unmatched. This CDR3 is 15 amino acids long. Per the germline V gene, CDR1 is MNHEY and CDR2 is SVGAGI. CDR3 coding DNA: TGTGCCAGCAGATCAGGACCGGACAGGGATCAGCCCCAGCATTTT. The encoded protein is CASRSGPDRDQPQHF.

Turning to this clone: The sample carries other DNA sequences with the same CDR3. The rearrangement uses TRBV28 and TRBJ1-5; no clear D gene. This CDR3 has 14 residues. Per the germline V gene, CDR1 is MDHEN and CDR2 is SYDVKM. Between the trimmed V and J ends, which lost 2 bases and 1 base, there was a span of 6 bases. Here the CDR3 DNA reads TGTGCCAGCAGTTTAAGGTACAGCAATCAGCCCCAGCATTTT. Translating it yields CASSLRYSNQPQHF.

This chain links TRBV19 with TRBJ2-7; possible D gene TRBD1, 5 bases. V lost 1 base and J 5 bases, leaving 9 bases between the germline ends. The length of the CDR3 is 13 residues. The V gene's germline CDR1 is LNHDA and CDR2 SQIVND (reference sequence). Here the CDR3 reads CASSIVGVNEQYF. The CDR3 DNA follows: TGTGCCAGTAGTATAGTAGGGGTCAACGAGCAGTACTTC.

The chain employs TRBV6-1 and TRBJ2-3; the match to TRBD2 covers 9 bases. V shed 0 bases, J shed 5 bases, and the junction held 15 bases outside the gene matches. Germline CDR1 and CDR2: MNHNS and SASEGT. The CDR3 has 19 residues. The CDR3 here is CASSEATGTSTTLVDTQYF. The CDR3 bases are TGTGCCAGCAGTGAAGCTACCGGGACTAGCACAACTTTGGTAGATACGCAGTATTTT.

The chain recombines TRBV25-1 with TRBJ2-5, with 7 bases lining up with TRBD2. The end of the DNA is better explained by TRBJ2-7, so the J call may be wrong. The length of the CDR3 is 16 residues. Germline-derived CDR1 and CDR2 are MGHDK and SYGVNS. CDR3 residues: CASSRGGPGRSYEQYF. DNA for the CDR3: TGTGCCAGCAGTCGCGGGGGACCAGGGCGCTCCTACGAGCAGTACTTC.

The chain is built from TRBV11-2 and TRBJ1-4, with a possible D match to TRBD1 (5 bases). The CDR3 is made up of 14 amino acids. Germline CDR1 SGHAT, CDR2 FQNNGV. The V and J ends lost 0 bases and 7 bases respectively, with 9 bases between them. CDR3: CASSLDWGGEKLFF. CDR3 in DNA: TGTGCCAGCAGCTTAGATTGGGGGGGTGAAAAACTGTTTTTT.

This chain joins TRBV28 and TRBJ2-7, with 9 bases matching TRBD2. The CDR3 is made up of 16 amino acids. CDR1 MDHEN and CDR2 SYDVKM come from the germline V gene. V gave up 5 bases and J gave up 2 bases; unmatched junction bases: 10. CDR3 sequence: CASSPWGTSPTYEQYF. DNA of the CDR3: TGTGCCAGCAGTCCCTGGGGGACTAGCCCGACCTACGAGCAGTACTTC.

Details on this clone: Distinct nucleotide sequences in the sample also encode this CDR3. The chain links TRBV9 to TRBJ1-1; D call uncertain. The CDR3 has 14 residues. Germline V gives CDR1 SGDLS, CDR2 YYNGEE. V shed 0 bases and J shed 1 base, with 7 bases lying between them. The CDR3 nucleotides are TGTGCCAGCAGCGTAGGACCAGGGAACACTGAAGCTTTCTTT. This codes for CASSVGPGNTEAFF.

CDR3: CSVGGLAEGRTDTQYF. CDR3 nucleotides: TGCAGCGTTGGAGGTCTAGCGGAGGGGAGGACAGATACGCAGTATTTT. This chain links TRBV29-1 with TRBJ2-3, with 7 bases fitting TRBD2. The CDR3 loop spans 16 amino acids. The germline CDR1 and CDR2 sequences are SQVTM and ANQGSEA. With V trimmed by 4 bases and J by 3 bases, 13 bases remained unmatched.

Concerning this clone: In the same sample, other DNA sequences code for this CDR3. The CDR3 coding sequence is TGTGCCAGCAGTTTCGGTGGAAGCAATCAGCCCCAGCATTTT. Translation: CASSFGGSNQPQHF. The rearrangement uses TRBV28 and TRBJ1-5, with D uncertain. V shed 3 bases and J shed 1 base, with 7 bases lying between them. CDR3 length equals 14 residues. CDR1 MDHEN and CDR2 SYDVKM come from the germline V gene.

The chain has TRBV15 and TRBJ2-1, with TRBD2 identical over 7 bases. V shed 0 bases and J 4 bases; nucleotides not matched to a gene: 9. The CDR3 has 17 residues. Germline V gene sequence: CDR1 LNHNV, CDR2 YYDKDF (reference sequence). In DNA, the CDR3 is TGTGCCACCAGCAGAGATTTGAGGGAGGGCCTGTACAATGAGCAGTTCTTC. It translates to CATSRDLREGLYNEQFF.

Points on this clone: The conserved final phenylalanine or tryptophan is absent from the CDR3, which likely points to a read error. The chain uses TRBV14 and TRBJ1-2, with 7 bases lining up with TRBD1. The CDR3 totals 13 residues. J gave up 6 bases and V 5 bases, and 6 bases lay outside the gene matches. Germline V gene lookup returns CDR1 SGHDN and CDR2 FVKESK. The CDR3 protein is CASSNDREHGYTL. In DNA, the CDR3 is TGTGCCAGCAGCAATGACAGGGAACATGGCTACACCCTC.